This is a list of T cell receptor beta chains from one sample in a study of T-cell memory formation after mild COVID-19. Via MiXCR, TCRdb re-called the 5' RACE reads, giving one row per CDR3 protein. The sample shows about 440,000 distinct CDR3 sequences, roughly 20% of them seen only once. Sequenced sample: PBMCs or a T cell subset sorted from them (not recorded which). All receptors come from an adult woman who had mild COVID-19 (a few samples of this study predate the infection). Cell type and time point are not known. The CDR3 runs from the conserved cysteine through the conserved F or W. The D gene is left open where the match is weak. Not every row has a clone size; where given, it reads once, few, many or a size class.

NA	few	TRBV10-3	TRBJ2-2	TGTGCCACCCAGGGCAGTGGCATACCCGGGGAGCTGTTTTTT	CATQGSGIPGELFF
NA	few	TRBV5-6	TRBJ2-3	TGTGCCAGCAGCCTCCTTGTCGGAGGCTCCACAGATACGCAGTATTTT	CASSLLVGGSTDTQYF
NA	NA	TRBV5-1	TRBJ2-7	TGCGCCAGCAGCTGGGACTCCCCCGGCGAGCAGTACTTC	CASSWDSPGEQYF
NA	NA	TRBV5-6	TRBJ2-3	TGTGCCAGCAGCCTAGGGTGGACAGAGAGCACAGATACGCAGTATTTT	CASSLGWTESTDTQYF
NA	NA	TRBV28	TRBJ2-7	TGTGCCAGCAGTTTACGGGGGGCGAGGGAGCAGTACTTC	CASSLRGAREQYF
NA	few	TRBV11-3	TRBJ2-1	TGTGCCAGCAGCCCTTTCCAAAATGCACAGAATGAGCAGTTCTTC	CASSPFQNAQNEQFF
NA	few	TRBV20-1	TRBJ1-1	TGCAGTGCTAGAGATGTGACAGTGGGGATAGCCACTGAAGCTTTCTTT	CSARDVTVGIATEAFF
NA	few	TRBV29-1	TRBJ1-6	TGCAGCGTTCTCCAGGGGCGTAATTCACCCCTCCACTTT	CSVLQGRNSPLHF
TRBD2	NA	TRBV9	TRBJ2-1	TGTGCCAGCAGCGCCTACGGGGGGGAACAGTTCTTC	CASSAYGGEQFF
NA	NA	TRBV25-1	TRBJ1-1	TGTGCCAGCAGCCCAGCAGGCGGATCCTCGGGGACTGAAGCTTTCTTT	CASSPAGGSSGTEAFF
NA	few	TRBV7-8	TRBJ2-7	TGTGCCAGCAGCCCGGGACGGATAACCTACGAGCAGTACTTC	CASSPGRITYEQYF
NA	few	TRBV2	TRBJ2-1	TGTGCCAGCAGTGAAGGCCCCGGGGACTACAATGAGCAGTTCTTC	CASSEGPGDYNEQFF
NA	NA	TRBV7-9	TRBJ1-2	TGTGCCAGCAGCTTAGTCCCGGGAGGCTACACCTTC	CASSLVPGGYTF
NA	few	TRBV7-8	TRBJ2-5	TGTGCCAGCAGCCTTAGTAGGGTTCAAGAGACCCAGTACTTC	CASSLSRVQETQYF
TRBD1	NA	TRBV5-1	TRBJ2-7	TGCGCCAGCAGCAGGGACACCGGGACAGGGGGCTACGAGCAGTACTTC	CASSRDTGTGGYEQYF
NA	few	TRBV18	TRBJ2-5	TGTGCCAGCTCACCGGCCCTCCAAGAGACCCAGTACTTC	CASSPALQETQYF
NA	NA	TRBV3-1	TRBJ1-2	TGTGCCAGCAGCCAGGAGGAAGGAAATGGCTACACCTTC	CASSQEEGNGYTF
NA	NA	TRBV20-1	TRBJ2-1	TGCAGTGCCCAGGAAGACCGGGCGGGGTCCAATGAGCAGTTCTTC	CSAQEDRAGSNEQFF
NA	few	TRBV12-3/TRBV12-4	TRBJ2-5	TGTGCCAGCAGTTTCGTAGGGACCGAGACCCAGTACTTC	CASSFVGTETQYF
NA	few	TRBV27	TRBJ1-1	TGTGCCAGCAGTGACAGCGGTGAAGGGGGGAACACTGAAGCTTTCTTT	CASSDSGEGGNTEAFF
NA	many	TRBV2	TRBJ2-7	TGTGCCAGCAGTGAAGGCTGGGGCCACGCGCAGTACTTC	CASSEGWGHAQYF
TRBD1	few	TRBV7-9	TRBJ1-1	TGTGCCAGCAGCTCGACAGGGAAGACTGAAGCTTTCTTT	CASSSTGKTEAFF
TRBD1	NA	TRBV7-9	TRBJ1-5	TGTGCCACGACAGGGGCAAGTCAGCCCCAGCATTTT	CATTGASQPQHF
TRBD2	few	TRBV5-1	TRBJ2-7	TGCGCCAGCAGCTTGGAGCTAGCGGGAGGGCCTTTCCCTTACTCCTACGAGCAGTACTTC	CASSLELAGGPFPYSYEQYF
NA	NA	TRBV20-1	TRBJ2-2	TGCAGTGCTGTCTCAGGAGAAAGATCGAACACCGGGGAGCTGTTTTTT	CSAVSGERSNTGELFF
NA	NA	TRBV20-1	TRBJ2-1	TGCAGTGCTAGAGTGGGACCGTCGGACAATGAGCAGTTCTTC	CSARVGPSDNEQFF
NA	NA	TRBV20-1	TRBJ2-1	TGCAGTGCTAGTGGAGCTACTTACAATGAGCAGTTCTTC	CSASGATYNEQFF
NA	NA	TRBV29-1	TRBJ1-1	TGCAGCGTACTTAGGGGAGGGACTGAAGCTTTCTTT	CSVLRGGTEAFF
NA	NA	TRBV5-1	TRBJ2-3	TGCGCCAGCAGCTTGGCCGAACGGGGGACGCAGTATTTT	CASSLAERGTQYF
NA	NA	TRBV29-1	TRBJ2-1	TGCAGCGTTGAAGATGGTAGGGCTAGCGCCCTCCATGTGCAGTTCTTC	CSVEDGRASALHVQFF